The subject of this entry is one T cell receptor (beta chain). The antigen is not known. The CDR3 regions of TCR beta were amplified from RNA transcripts. Researchers ran a first-round RT-PCR on the TCR CDR3 using the HTBI primer set. TCRdb itself ran the multiplex PCR reads through MiXCR, one entry per CDR3 protein. The sample records hundreds of thousands of distinct CDR3 sequences, roughly 14% being singletons. Each ophthalmopathy patient scored at least 3 on the Clinical Activity Score and at least 4 on NOSPECS grade, with duration under 3 months. This CDR3 is 17 amino acids long. Per germline, CDR1 MNHEY and CDR2 SVGAGI. Trimming took off 0 bases at V and 5 bases at J, with 20 bases between the two ends. The data stem from a study of T cells in Graves' hyperthyroidism and ophthalmopathy. Study as a whole: Peripheral blood sampling occurred at initial diagnosis, before any treatment. Study results and limitations: Ophthalmopathy got predicted by the model a median around 6.6 months before its onset.

The sequence was obtained from a middle-aged woman with Graves' ophthalmopathy. The genes are TRBV6-5 and TRBJ2-7; weak D call: TRBD1 (5 bases). Sample: blood. The CDR3 loop is CASSYSRRRTPSDEQYF. The DNA of the CDR3 is TGTGCCAGCAGTTACTCTCGGCGAAGGACACCCTCGGACGAGCAGTACTTC.